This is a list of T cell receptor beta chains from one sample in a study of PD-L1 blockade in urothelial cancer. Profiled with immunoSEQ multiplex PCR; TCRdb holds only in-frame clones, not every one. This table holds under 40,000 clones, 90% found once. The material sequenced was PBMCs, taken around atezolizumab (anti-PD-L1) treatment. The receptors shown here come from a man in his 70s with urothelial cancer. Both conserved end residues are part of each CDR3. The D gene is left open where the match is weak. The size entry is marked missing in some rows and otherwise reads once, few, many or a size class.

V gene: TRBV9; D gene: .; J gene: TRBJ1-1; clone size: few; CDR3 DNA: TGTGCCAGCAGCACGACATCGAACACTGAAGCTTTCTTT; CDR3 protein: CASSTTSNTEAFF
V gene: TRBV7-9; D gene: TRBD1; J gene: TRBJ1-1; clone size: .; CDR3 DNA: TGTGCCAGCAGACAGGGACAGGGGGTGGACACTGAAGCTTTCTTT; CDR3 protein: CASRQGQGVDTEAFF
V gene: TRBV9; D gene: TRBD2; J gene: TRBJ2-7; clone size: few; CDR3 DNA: TGTGCCAGCAGCGCAAACCCAACTAGCGGGAGGGTCTACGAGCAGTACTTC; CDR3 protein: CASSANPTSGRVYEQYF
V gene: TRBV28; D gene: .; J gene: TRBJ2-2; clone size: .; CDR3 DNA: TGTGCCAGCAGAAGTAGGGGGAACACCGGGGAGCTGTTTTTT; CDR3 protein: CASRSRGNTGELFF
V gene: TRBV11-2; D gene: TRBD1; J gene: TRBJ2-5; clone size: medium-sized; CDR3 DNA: TGTGCCAGCAGCTTGGTCAGGGGGCCGGAGACCCAGTACTTC; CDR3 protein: CASSLVRGPETQYF
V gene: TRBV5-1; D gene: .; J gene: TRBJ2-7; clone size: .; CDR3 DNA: TGCGCCAGCAGCCGGGACACTGATTCCTACGAGCAGTACTTC; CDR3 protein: CASSRDTDSYEQYF
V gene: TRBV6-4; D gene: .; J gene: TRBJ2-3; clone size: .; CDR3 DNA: TGTGCCAGCAGTGAGGGCGCTTCTAGCACAGATACGCAGTATTTT; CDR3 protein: CASSEGASSTDTQYF
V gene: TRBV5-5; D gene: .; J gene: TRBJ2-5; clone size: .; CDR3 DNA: TGTGCCAGCAGCTCGGACATGGGGGGCCAGTACTTC; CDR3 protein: CASSSDMGGQYF
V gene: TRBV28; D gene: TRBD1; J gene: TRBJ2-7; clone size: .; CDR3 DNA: TGTGCCACACAAACCCCAGGGGGCCTGTACGAGCAGTACTTC; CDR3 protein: CATQTPGGLYEQYF
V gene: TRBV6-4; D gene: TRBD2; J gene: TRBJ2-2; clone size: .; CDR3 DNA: TGTGCCAGCAGTAGGACTAGCGGGAGTGCGAACACCGGGGAGCTGTTTTTT; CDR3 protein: CASSRTSGSANTGELFF
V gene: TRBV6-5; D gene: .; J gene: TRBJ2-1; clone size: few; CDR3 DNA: TGTGCCAGCAGACAGGGTAATGAGCAGTTCTTC; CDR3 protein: CASRQGNEQFF
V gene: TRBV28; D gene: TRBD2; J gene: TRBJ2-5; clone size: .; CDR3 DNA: TGTGCCAGCAGTTCCCCGGCGGGAGGTCACCAAGAGACCCAGTACTTC; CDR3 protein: CASSSPAGGHQETQYF
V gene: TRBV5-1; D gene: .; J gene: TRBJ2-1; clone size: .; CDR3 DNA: TGCGCCAGCACTTTTCTAGCGACAGAGATTGGTGAGCAGTTCTTC; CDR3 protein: CASTFLATEIGEQFF
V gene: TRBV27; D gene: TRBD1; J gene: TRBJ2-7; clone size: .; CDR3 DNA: TGTGCCAGCAGCCTTCGGACAGGTTACGAGCAGTACTTC; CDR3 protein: CASSLRTGYEQYF
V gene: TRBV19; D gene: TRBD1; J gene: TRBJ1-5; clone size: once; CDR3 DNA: TGTGCCAGTAGAAGGGACAGGGGGCACTTAAATCAGCCCCAGCATTTT; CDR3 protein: CASRRDRGHLNQPQHF
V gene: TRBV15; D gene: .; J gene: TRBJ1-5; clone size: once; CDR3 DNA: TGTGCCACCAGCAGAGGGCGGATTAATCAGCCCCAGCATTTT; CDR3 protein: CATSRGRINQPQHF
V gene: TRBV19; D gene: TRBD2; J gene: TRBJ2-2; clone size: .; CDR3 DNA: TGTGCCAGTAGTAGAGGAGGGGCGGGAGAGAACACCGGGGAGCTGTTTTTT; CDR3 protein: CASSRGGAGENTGELFF
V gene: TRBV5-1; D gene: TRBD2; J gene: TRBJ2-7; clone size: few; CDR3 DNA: TGCGCCAGCAGCTTGGAAGCGGGAGACGTCTACGAGCAGTACTTC; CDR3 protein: CASSLEAGDVYEQYF
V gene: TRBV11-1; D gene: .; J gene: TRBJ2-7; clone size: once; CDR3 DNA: TGTGCCAGCAGCCCAAGCGGGTCGAAATACGAGCAGTACTTC; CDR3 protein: CASSPSGSKYEQYF
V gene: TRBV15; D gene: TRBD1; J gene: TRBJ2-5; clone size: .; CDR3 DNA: TGTGCCACCAGCAGGGGGGGAGACAGGGGAGAGACCCAGTACTTC; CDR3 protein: CATSRGGDRGETQYF
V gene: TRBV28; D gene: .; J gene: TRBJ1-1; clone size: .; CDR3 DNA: TGTGCCAGCAGGGGGCAAGGTCGTGCCACTGAAGCTTTCTTT; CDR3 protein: CASRGQGRATEAFF
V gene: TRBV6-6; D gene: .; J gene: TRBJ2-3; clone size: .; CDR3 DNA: TGTGCCAGCAGTTACCTGGAGGATACGCAGTATTTT; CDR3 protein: CASSYLEDTQYF
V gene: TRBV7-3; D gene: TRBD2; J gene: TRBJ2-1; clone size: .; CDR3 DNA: TGTGCCAGCAGCTTATTAGCGGGAAAGACTCTCAATGAGCAGTTCTTC; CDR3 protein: CASSLLAGKTLNEQFF
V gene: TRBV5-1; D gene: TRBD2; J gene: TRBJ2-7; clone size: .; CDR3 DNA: TGCGCCAGCAGCTTGGACAGGGGGCGACTAGCGGGAGGGTACGAGCAGTACTTC; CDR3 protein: CASSLDRGRLAGGYEQYF
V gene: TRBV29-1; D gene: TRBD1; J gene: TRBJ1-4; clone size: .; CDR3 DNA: TGCAGCGTTGCAGCTCCTCCCCGGGACAGGGAGATGAATGAAAAACTGTTTTTT; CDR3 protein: CSVAAPPRDREMNEKLFF